This TCR beta chain was recorded in a study of identifying expanded T cells in peripheral blood. During the collection period, no donor immune events like infections were recorded. To note about this clone: Its matching antigen is unknown.

Study conclusions and caveats: Across healthy donors, higher total template counts meant significantly greater approximately two-week count variance. Technical replicates showed roughly 1.2 changed clones; two weeks 15 to 20; four weeks 19.

TCRdb's copy holds only in-frame clones and misses some; the assay was immunoSEQ multiplex PCR. This table holds about 91,000 clones, about nine tenths found once. This CDR3 has 18 amino acids. Trimming took 3 bases from V and 0 from J, leaving 19 bases between them. Germline CDR1 and CDR2: SGHDT and YYEEEE. V and J are TRBV5-6 and TRBJ1-5; no clear D gene. This clonotype was sampled from a person aged 18 to 70 in good health. What was sequenced was blood. This chain's CDR3 is CASSSGKDGHDSNQPQHF. For the CDR3, the DNA is TGTGCCAGCAGCTCGGGAAAGGACGGTCATGATAGCAATCAGCCCCAGCATTTT. Full variable domain (outside the CDR3, taken from reference TRBV5-6 and TRBJ1-5): DAGVTQSPTHLIKTRGQQVTLRCSPKSGHDTVSWYQQALGQGPQFIFQYYEEEERQRGNFPDRFSGHQFPNYSSELNVNALLLGDSALYLCASSSGKDGHDSNQPQHFGDGTRLSIL.